The T cell receptor beta chain under discussion was sequenced for a study of beta chain features in type 1 diabetes. Concerning this clone: Its antigen is not identified.

With 4 bases clipped from V and 4 bases from J, the junction kept 8 bases outside the gene matches. Germline-derived CDR1 and CDR2 are SGHRS and YFSETQ. This CDR3 is 15 amino acids long. Sequencing targeted expressed TCRB transcripts, as all isolated RNA had been reverse transcribed. TCRdb keeps only in-frame clones here, not all; method: immunoSEQ multiplex PCR. The sample contains about 660,000 clones, more than 13% of which appear only once. Study results and caveats: Type 1 diabetes patients had moderately but significantly shorter TCRB CDR3s in all four CD4+ subsets.

Input material: naive CD4+ T cells from blood. The chain links TRBV5-1 to TRBJ1-5, with 7 positions matching TRBD1. This TCR came from a man younger than 30 with type 1 diabetes. For the CDR3, the DNA is TGCGCCAGCAGCCCATCCGGGACAGAAAATCAGCCCCAGCATTTT. This encodes CASSPSGTENQPQHF.